The source of this T cell receptor (beta chain) is a study of blood T cell repertoires in COVID-19. The overall study: PBMCs, B-cell-depleted T cells, or T cells provided the cDNA or gDNA that made up the material.

The germline V gene has CDR1 SEHNR and CDR2 FQNEAQ (reference sequence). The J segment lost 4 bases and the V segment lost 6 bases, leaving 9 bases of the junction unmatched. The CDR3 totals 15 residues. Assay used: immunoSEQ multiplex PCR; TCRdb lists only in-frame clones, some missing. The sample shows roughly 200,000 clones, about 88% of them seen only once. This chain links TRBV7-9 with TRBJ2-5, with 9 bases aligning to TRBD1. The sample consisted of PBMCs or T cells enriched from blood (not recorded which). This sequence was found in a woman younger than 45 who had recovered from COVID-19. The CDR3 is CASSSSGTGRETQYF. CDR3 DNA sequence: TGTGCCAGCAGTTCCTCCGGGACAGGGCGAGAGACCCAGTACTTC.